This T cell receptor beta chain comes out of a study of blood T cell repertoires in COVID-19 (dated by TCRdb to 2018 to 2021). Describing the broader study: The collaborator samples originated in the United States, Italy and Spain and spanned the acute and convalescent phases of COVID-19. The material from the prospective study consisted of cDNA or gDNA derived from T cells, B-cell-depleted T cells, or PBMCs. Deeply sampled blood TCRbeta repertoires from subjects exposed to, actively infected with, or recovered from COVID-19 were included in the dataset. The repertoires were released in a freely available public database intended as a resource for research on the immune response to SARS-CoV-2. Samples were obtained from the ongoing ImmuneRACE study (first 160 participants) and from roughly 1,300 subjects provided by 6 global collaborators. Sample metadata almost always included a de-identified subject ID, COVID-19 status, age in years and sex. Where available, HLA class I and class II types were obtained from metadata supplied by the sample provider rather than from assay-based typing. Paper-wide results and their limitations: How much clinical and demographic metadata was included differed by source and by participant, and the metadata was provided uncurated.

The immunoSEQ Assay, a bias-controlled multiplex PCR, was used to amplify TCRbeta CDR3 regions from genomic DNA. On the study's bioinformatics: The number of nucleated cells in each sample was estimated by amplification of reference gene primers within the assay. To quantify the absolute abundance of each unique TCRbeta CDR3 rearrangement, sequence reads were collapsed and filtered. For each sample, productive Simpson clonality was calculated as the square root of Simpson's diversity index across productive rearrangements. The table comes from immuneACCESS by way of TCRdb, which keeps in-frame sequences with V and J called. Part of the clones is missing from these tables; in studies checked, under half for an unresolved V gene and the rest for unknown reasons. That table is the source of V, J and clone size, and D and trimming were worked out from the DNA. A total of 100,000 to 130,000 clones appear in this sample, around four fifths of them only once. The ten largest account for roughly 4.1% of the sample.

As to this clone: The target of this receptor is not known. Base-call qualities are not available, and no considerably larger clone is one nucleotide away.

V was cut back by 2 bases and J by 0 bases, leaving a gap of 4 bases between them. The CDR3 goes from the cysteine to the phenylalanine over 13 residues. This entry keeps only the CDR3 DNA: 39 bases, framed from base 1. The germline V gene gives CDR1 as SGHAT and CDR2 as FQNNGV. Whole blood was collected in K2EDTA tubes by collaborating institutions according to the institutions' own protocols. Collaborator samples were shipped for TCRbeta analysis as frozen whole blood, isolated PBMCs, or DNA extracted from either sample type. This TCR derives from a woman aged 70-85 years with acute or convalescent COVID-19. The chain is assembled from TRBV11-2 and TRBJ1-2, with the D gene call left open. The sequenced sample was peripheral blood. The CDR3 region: CASSLTSNYGYTF. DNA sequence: TGTGCCAGCAGCTTAACATCTAACTATGGCTACACCTTC.